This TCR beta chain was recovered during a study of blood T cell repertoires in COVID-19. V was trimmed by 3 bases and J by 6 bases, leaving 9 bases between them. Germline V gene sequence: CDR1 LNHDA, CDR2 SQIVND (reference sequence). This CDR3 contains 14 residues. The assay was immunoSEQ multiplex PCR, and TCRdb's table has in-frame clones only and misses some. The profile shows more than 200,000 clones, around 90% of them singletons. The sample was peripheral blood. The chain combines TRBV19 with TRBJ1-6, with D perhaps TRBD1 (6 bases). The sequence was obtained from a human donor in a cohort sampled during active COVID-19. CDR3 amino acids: CASSMQGGNSPLHF. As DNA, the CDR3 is TGTGCCAGTAGTATGCAAGGGGGTAATTCACCCCTCCACTTT. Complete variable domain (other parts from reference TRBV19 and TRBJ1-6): DGGITQSPKYLFRKEGQNVTLSCEQNLNHDAMYWYRQDPGQGLRLIYYSQIVNDFQKGDIAEGYSVSREKKESFPLTVTSAQKNPTAFYLCASSMQGGNSPLHFGNGTRLTVT.